Reported below is one TCR beta chain. The antigen remains unidentified. A second PCR of about 7 to 12 cycles used a sample-barcoded 5' primer and a J-beta primer mix. Every individual sample yielded 2.5 million or more paired-end reads (each containing CDR3). TCRdb reanalysed the 5' RACE reads using MiXCR and keeps one entry per CDR3 protein. The sample carries 700,000 to 950,000 distinct CDR3 sequences, approximately 39% recorded once. This entry is derived from a study of blood T cells in healthy people across ages. Broader study findings: Changes in expanded clonotypes were possibly confounded, as the CMV status of donors was unknown. Long-lived donors exceeded aged donors in naive CD4+ cells and diversity.

Per germline, CDR1 MDHEN and CDR2 SYDVKM. CDR3 length: 14 residues. V was cut by 5 bases and J by 10 bases, with 21 bases left in between. This TCR came from a woman aged 60-75 years in good health. The sequenced sample was blood. The chain combines TRBV28 with TRBJ2-7; perhaps D is TRBD1 or TRBD2 (5 bases each). CDR3 protein: CASSLPPGPRAQYF. The CDR3 DNA sequence: TGTGCCAGCAGTCTCCCTCCGGGACCGAGGGCCCAGTACTTC. The variable domain in full, with the rest retrieved from reference TRBV28 and TRBJ2-7, is DVKVTQSSRYLVKRTGEKVFLECVQDMDHENMFWYRQDPGLGLRLIYFSYDVKMKEKGDIPEGYSVSREKKERFSLILESASTNQTSMYLCASSLPPGPRAQYFGPGTRLTVT.